The 20 T cell receptor beta chains reported below all come from one sample, sequenced in a study of cytomegalovirus exposure and HLA in healthy donors. The PCR used 60 Vbeta and 13 Jbeta primers. Generated by immunoSEQ multiplex PCR, the TCRdb table keeps only in-frame clones and is missing some. The table includes tens of thousands of clones, 73% detected once. Sequenced material: PBMCs. Every receptor here comes from a woman in her thirties or forties in good health and CMV-seropositive.

The chain carries TRBV7-9 and TRBJ2-7; 11 bases line up with TRBD1. This CDR3 contains 15 residues. Germline trimming cut 5 bases from V and 5 bases from J; bases unmatched to any gene: 8. The V gene's germline CDR1 is SEHNR and CDR2 FQNEAQ (reference sequence). The CDR3 nucleotides are TGTGCCAGCAGCGGGACAGGGGGAGACCTCCACGAGCAGTACTTC. It specifies CASSGTGGDLHEQYF.

The CDR3: CASSGGRGVSYYEQYF. The CDR3 bases are TGTGCCAGCAGCGGGGGGAGAGGGGTCTCTTACTACGAGCAGTACTTC. The chain couples TRBV7-9 to TRBJ2-7; TRBD2 might be the D (6 bases). The CDR3 spans 16 residues. CDR1 is SEHNR and CDR2 is FQNEAQ in the germline V gene (reference sequence). Trimming removed 5 bases from V and 3 bases from J, with 20 bases in between.

This chain connects TRBV7-9 to TRBJ1-5; possibly TRBD1 for D (6 bases). From germline, CDR1 is SEHNR and CDR2 FQNEAQ (reference sequence). Trimming removed 5 bases at V and 4 bases at J, with 12 bases between. The CDR3 consists of 14 residues. The CDR3 region has the DNA TGTGCCAGCAGCCAAATACAGGGAAATCAGCCCCAGCATTTT. Translated: CASSQIQGNQPQHF.

This chain links TRBV18 with TRBJ1-1; a weak D match, TRBD1 (5 bases). Germline assignment: CDR1 KGHSH and CDR2 LQKENI. The CDR3 extends over 13 amino acids. Trimming took 8 bases from V and 1 from J, leaving 11 bases between them. The CDR3 sequence is CASTLDRNTEAFF. Here the CDR3 DNA reads TGTGCCAGCACCCTAGACAGGAACACTGAAGCTTTCTTT.

V and J are TRBV4-1 and TRBJ2-1; D not resolved. V lost 8 bases and J 2 bases, leaving 13 bases between the germline ends. The CDR3 runs 14 residues. Germline V gives CDR1 MGHRA, CDR2 YSYEKL. The CDR3 coding sequence is TGCGCCAGCGCCCTTAGTTCCACCTACAATGAGCAGTTCTTC. Amino acids: CASALSSTYNEQFF.

This clone was observed a few times. Likely a read error: the CDR3 ends without its conserved phenylalanine or tryptophan. The chain combines TRBV25-1 with TRBJ2-3, with a possible D match to TRBD2 (6 bases). The CDR3 contains 15 residues. Deletions cut 6 bases from V and 6 bases from J, with 19 bases between. The germline CDR1 and CDR2 sequences are MGHDK and SYGVNS. CDR3 sequence (DNA): TGTGCCAGCAGCGACCCGGAGGGCCGCTCGGATACGCAGTATGTT. This codes for CASSDPEGRSDTQYV.

The chain couples TRBV12-5 to TRBJ2-5; TRBD1 is a possible D gene (7 bases). V shed 7 bases and J shed 2 bases, with 17 bases lying between them. CDR3 length: 15 residues. CDR1 is LGHNT and CDR2 is FRNRAP in the germline V gene. The CDR3 loop reads CASAGDSEIQETQYF. The CDR3 DNA sequence: TGTGCTAGTGCGGGGGACAGTGAGATTCAAGAGACCCAGTACTTC.

This chain connects TRBV7-2 to TRBJ1-1; D uncertain. This CDR3 is 13 amino acids long. Trimming took off 5 bases at V and 4 bases at J, with 11 bases between the two ends. CDR1 is SGHTA, CDR2 FQGNSA, per germline. DNA of the CDR3: TGTGCCAGCAGCCCCTGGGCGGGCACTGAAGCTTTCTTT. Residues: CASSPWAGTEAFF.

This chain links TRBV5-1 with TRBJ2-1; 9 nucleotides align to TRBD1. The CDR3 has 15 residues. Germline V gene sequence: CDR1 SGHRS, CDR2 YFSETQ. V was pared by 1 base and J by 7 bases, with 6 bases of the junction left unmatched. The CDR3 region is CASSLTGGVGNEQFF. CDR3 DNA: TGCGCCAGCAGCTTGACAGGGGGCGTAGGGAATGAGCAGTTCTTC.

The chain uses TRBV10-3 and TRBJ2-7, with D maybe TRBD2 (6 bases). The ends were cut back, 8 bases at V and 5 bases at J, with 16 bases in the middle. The V gene's germline CDR1 is ENHRY and CDR2 SYGVKD. The CDR3 covers 13 residues. CDR3 sequence (DNA): TGTGCCATCGGGGCCGGGACTCCGGACGAGCAGTACTTC. The encoded protein is CAIGAGTPDEQYF.

The rearrangement joins TRBV7-9 to TRBJ1-1; no firm D call. The ends were cut back, 5 bases at V and 4 bases at J, with 8 bases in the middle. This CDR3 spans 12 amino acids. The germline CDR1 and CDR2 sequences are SEHNR and FQNEAQ (reference sequence). The CDR3 nucleotides read TGTGCCAGCAGCCTCTCGGGCACTGAAGCTTTCTTT. Translated, it gives CASSLSGTEAFF.

The J gene is TRBJ1-2, the V gene TRBV5-3; 7 bases agree with TRBD1. TRBV5-3 is an ORF for which the function is uncertain. The CDR3 loop spans 13 amino acids. V dropped 4 bases and J dropped 4; count of bases not matched to a gene: 4. The CDR3 reads CARSLRDSYGYTF. In DNA form, the CDR3 reads TGTGCCAGAAGCCTCCGGGACAGCTATGGCTACACCTTC.

This clone has just a few counts. V is TRBV7-2 and J is TRBJ2-7; 7 bases line up with TRBD2. Germline V gene data show CDR1 as SGHTA and CDR2 as FQGNSA. V shed 8 bases and J 2 bases; nucleotides not matched to a gene: 6. This CDR3 spans 13 amino acids. The CDR3 DNA is TGTGCCAGCGGGGAGGGCCTCGCCTACGAGCAGTACTTC. This codes for CASGEGLAYEQYF.

The genes are TRBV6-1 and TRBJ2-1; 13 bases are a match to TRBD2. CDR1 and CDR2 from the germline V gene are MNHNS and SASEGT. This CDR3 spans 14 amino acids. V lost 6 bases to trimming and J lost 8 bases; unmatched junction nucleotides: 4. In DNA form, the CDR3 reads TGTGCCAGCAGACTAGCGGGGGGGCCCCATGAGCAGTTCTTC. Translated, it gives CASRLAGGPHEQFF.

This clone was found a few times. V and J are TRBV10-3 and TRBJ2-1; perhaps TRBD1 as D (5 bases). The V end lost 7 bases, the J end lost 8 bases, and 15 bases lay between the germline ends. The length of the CDR3 is 13 residues. CDR1 and CDR2 (germline): ENHRY, SYGVKD. The CDR3 spells CAIKGRANDEQFF. The CDR3 DNA reads TGTGCCATCAAGGGGCGTGCCAACGATGAGCAGTTCTTC.

The chain is built from TRBV29-1 and TRBJ2-1; 7 bases fit TRBD1. The CDR3 length is 16 residues. Losses at the gene ends were 7 bases for V and 0 bases for J; bases not matched to a gene: 12. CDR1 is SQVTM and CDR2 is ANQGSEA in the germline V gene. The CDR3 reads CSAAGTEKSSYNEQFF. CDR3 nucleotides: TGCAGCGCAGCCGGGACAGAAAAAAGCTCCTACAATGAGCAGTTCTTC.

The CDR3 spells CASSSGGIAYEQYF. The DNA of the CDR3 is TGTGCCAGCAGTTCCGGGGGAATTGCGTACGAGCAGTACTTC. The gene calls are TRBV6-6 and TRBJ2-7; D might be TRBD2 (6 bases). This CDR3 is 14 amino acids long. Looked up from germline, CDR1 is MNHNY and CDR2 is SVGAGI (reference sequence). The ends were cut back, 4 bases at V and 4 bases at J, with 14 bases in the middle.

This chain connects TRBV7-2 to TRBJ1-3; 9 nucleotides match TRBD1. Germline loops: CDR1 SGHTA, CDR2 FQGNSA. With V trimmed by 5 bases and J by 0 bases, 5 bases remained unmatched. The CDR3 is made up of 16 amino acids. The CDR3 loop is CASSGQGPRSGNTIYF. In DNA, the CDR3 is TGTGCCAGCAGCGGACAGGGGCCGCGCTCTGGAAACACCATATATTTT.

The gene calls are TRBV18 and TRBJ1-4; the D gene is possibly TRBD1 (5 bases). Germline assignment: CDR1 KGHSH and CDR2 LQKENI. V was shortened by 4 bases and J by 5 bases, with 17 bases between the two germline ends. The CDR3 consists of 16 residues. CDR3 loop: CASSQTGVQVNEKLFF. The CDR3 nucleotides read TGTGCCAGCTCACAGACGGGGGTGCAGGTCAATGAAAAACTGTTTTTT.

This chain joins TRBV30 and TRBJ1-6, with 7 bases matching TRBD1. The ends lost 1 base at V and 11 bases at J; junction bases unmatched: 5. The germline V gene encodes CDR1 GTSNPN and CDR2 SVGIG (reference sequence). This CDR3 region has 13 residues. CDR3 in DNA: TGTGCCTGGAGTGCGGGGACAGTTCCACCCCTCCACTTT. It translates to CAWSAGTVPPLHF.